Each of the 28 T cell receptor beta chains below was sequenced from the same sample in a study of blood T cell repertoires in COVID-19. Libraries were prepared by immunoSEQ multiplex PCR; TCRdb keeps only in-frame clonotypes and omits some of them. The sample yields 100,000 to 150,000 clones, about 93% seen once. The sample taken for sequencing was peripheral blood. These receptor sequences come from a man between 45 and 60 years old with COVID-19, enrolled during active disease.

As DNA, the CDR3 is TGTGCCAGTACCACGACAGGGGCCCGCACAGATACGCAGTATTTT. It translates to CASTTTGARTDTQYF. The chain is built from TRBV19 and TRBJ2-3; 8 bases agree with TRBD1. The length of the CDR3 is 15 residues. The V and J ends lost 7 bases and 1 base, in that order; junction bases with no gene match: 7. Germline CDR1 reads LNHDA; CDR2 reads SQIVND (reference sequence).

V usage is TRBV5-4 and J usage is TRBJ1-1; 11 nucleotides align to TRBD1. CDR3 length: 15 amino acids. CDR1 and CDR2 from the germline V gene are SGHNT and YYREEE (reference sequence). V was pared by 1 base and J by 6 bases, with 5 bases of the junction left unmatched. CDR3 in amino acids: CASSLPGQGASEAFF. CDR3 nucleotide sequence: TGTGCCAGCAGCTTGCCTGGACAGGGGGCGTCTGAAGCTTTCTTT. Together with reference TRBV5-4 and TRBJ1-1, the CDR3 gives the full variable domain: ETGVTQSPTHLIKTRGQQVTLRCSSQSGHNTVSWYQQALGQGPQFIFQYYREEENGRGNFPPRFSGLQFPNYSSELNVNALELDDSALYLCASSLPGQGASEAFFGQGTRLTVV.

Here the CDR3 reads CATSPGPGGTQYF. CDR3 coding DNA: TGTGCCACCAGTCCGGGGCCCGGGGGGACCCAGTACTTC. The chain recombines TRBV24-1 with TRBJ2-5, with D perhaps matching TRBD2 (6 bases). V was trimmed by 6 bases and J by 7 bases, leaving 14 bases between them. This CDR3 region has 13 residues. Looked up from germline, CDR1 is KGHDR and CDR2 is SFDVKD.

V and J are TRBV11-3 and TRBJ2-1; 7 nucleotides line up with TRBD2. Germline V lookup: CDR1 SGHNT, CDR2 YENEEA. V was pared by 0 bases and J by 6 bases, with 8 bases of the junction left unmatched. This CDR3 has 16 residues. CDR3 nucleotide sequence: TGTGCCAGCAGCTTAGATCACGGGCTAGCGGCCAATGAGCAGTTCTTC. It translates to CASSLDHGLAANEQFF.

V gene TRBV19 combines with J gene TRBJ1-1; D remains ambiguous. The CDR3 loop spans 13 amino acids. V lost 3 bases to trimming and J lost 1 base, with 6 bases between them. Germline lookup yields CDR1 LNHDA and CDR2 SQIVND (reference sequence). The DNA for the CDR3 is TGTGCCAGTAGTATGAGAGAGAACACTGAAGCTTTCTTT. Protein: CASSMRENTEAFF.

This clone has a single count. The chain joins TRBV28 to TRBJ2-3; D not resolved. Deletions cut 7 bases from V and 3 bases from J, with 11 bases between. The CDR3 spans 13 residues. Germline V gene lookup returns CDR1 MDHEN and CDR2 SYDVKM. CDR3 residues: CASKLSGTDTQYF. The CDR3 DNA reads as TGTGCCAGCAAACTATCCGGGACAGATACGCAGTATTTT. Variable domain in full (rest from reference TRBV28 and TRBJ2-3): DVKVTQSSRYLVKRTGEKVFLECVQDMDHENMFWYRQDPGLGLRLIYFSYDVKMKEKGDIPEGYSVSREKKERFSLILESASTNQTSMYLCASKLSGTDTQYFGPGTRLTVL.

The V call is TRBV3-1 (or the pseudogene TRBV3-2), the J call TRBJ2-7, with 10 positions matching TRBD2. Germline CDR1 is LGHDT and CDR2 is YNNKEL (reference sequence). This CDR3 spans 15 amino acids. V gave up 1 base and J gave up 3 bases; unmatched junction bases: 3. As DNA, the CDR3 is TGTGCCAGCAGCCAAGTAGCGGGAGGAAGCTACGAGCAGTACTTC. Translating it yields CASSQVAGGSYEQYF.

The V call is TRBV5-5, the J call TRBJ2-5; 8 positions match TRBD2. The germline V gene has CDR1 SGHKS and CDR2 YYEKEE (reference sequence). The trim removed 4 bases at V and 2 bases at J, leaving 10 bases unmatched. CDR3 length equals 16 residues. The CDR3 here is CASSLQWVAGQETQYF. DNA of the CDR3: TGTGCCAGCAGCCTCCAATGGGTAGCGGGGCAAGAGACCCAGTACTTC. Based on the CDR3 plus reference TRBV5-5 and TRBJ2-5, the full variable domain is DAGVTQSPTHLIKTRGQQVTLRCSPISGHKSVSWYQQVLGQGPQFIFQYYEKEERGRGNFPDRFSARQFPNYSSELNVNALLLGDSALYLCASSLQWVAGQETQYFGPGTRLLVL.

This chain connects TRBV19 to TRBJ2-3; weak D call: TRBD2 (6 bases). The CDR3 sequence is 15 residues long. CDR1 is LNHDA, CDR2 SQIVND, per germline (reference sequence). V dropped 3 bases and J dropped 2 bases, with 12 bases sitting between them. Written as DNA, the CDR3 is TGTGCCAGTAGTATTTACGGGACTGCCACAGATACGCAGTATTTT. Its translation is CASSIYGTATDTQYF.

The V and J genes are TRBV5-1 and TRBJ2-7, with 11 bases that match TRBD2. Germline V gene lookup returns CDR1 SGHRS and CDR2 YFSETQ. The CDR3 consists of 18 residues. V shed 4 bases, J shed 4 bases, and the junction held 16 bases outside the gene matches. CDR3 DNA sequence: TGCGCCAGCAGCGTCGGGACTAGCGGCACTAGTCTGGGGTACGAGCAGTACTTC. Translating gives CASSVGTSGTSLGYEQYF.

V and J are TRBV5-4 and TRBJ1-1, with 7 bases aligning to TRBD1. This CDR3 is 15 amino acids long. CDR1 is SGHNT and CDR2 is YYREEE in the germline V gene (reference sequence). V lost 2 bases and J lost 7; bases outside the gene matches: 11. Here the CDR3 DNA reads TGTGCCAGCAGCTTCGAAAACAGGGGATTTGGTGAAGCTTTCTTT. Amino acid sequence: CASSFENRGFGEAFF.

The rearrangement uses TRBV6-7 and TRBJ1-5; weak D call: TRBD1 (6 bases). TRBV6-7 is an ORF for which the function is uncertain. CDR3 size: 14 residues. V was clipped by 6 bases and J by 3 bases, with 12 bases between them. CDR3 protein: CASRGQRLNQPQHF. As DNA, the CDR3 is TGTGCCAGCAGAGGACAGCGACTCAATCAGCCCCAGCATTTT.

The chain combines TRBV5-1 with TRBJ1-4; 7 nucleotides agree with TRBD1. Trimming took 4 bases from V and 6 from J; bases not matched to a gene: 3. Germline V gives CDR1 SGHRS, CDR2 YFSETQ. This CDR3 is 13 amino acids long. DNA for the CDR3: TGCGCCAGCAGCCCCGGGACAGATGAAAAACTGTTTTTT. Its translation: CASSPGTDEKLFF.

V is TRBV28 and J is TRBJ1-6; tentatively, D is TRBD1 (6 bases). The length of the CDR3 is 17 residues. Per the germline V gene, CDR1 is MDHEN and CDR2 is SYDVKM. V lost 3 bases and J 2 bases, leaving 14 bases between the germline ends. CDR3 bases: TGTGCCAGCAGTTTTAGTGGGGGCAGCACCTATAATTCACCCCTCCACTTT. Translation gives CASSFSGGSTYNSPLHF.

The chain links TRBV5-4 to TRBJ2-1; 8 bases line up with TRBD2. The V gene's germline CDR1 is SGHNT and CDR2 YYREEE (reference sequence). This CDR3 has 15 residues. J was trimmed by 4 bases and V by 7 bases; bases with no gene match: 10. CDR3 in amino acids: CASGIGAGEYNEQFF. In DNA form, the CDR3 reads TGTGCCAGCGGTATAGGAGCGGGAGAGTACAATGAGCAGTTCTTC. Using reference TRBV5-4 and TRBJ2-1 for the parts outside the CDR3, the full variable domain is ETGVTQSPTHLIKTRGQQVTLRCSSQSGHNTVSWYQQALGQGPQFIFQYYREEENGRGNFPPRFSGLQFPNYSSELNVNALELDDSALYLCASGIGAGEYNEQFFGPGTRLTVL.

The chain couples TRBV2 to TRBJ2-1, with TRBD2 identical over 8 bases. Trimming cost V 4 bases and J 4 bases; bases outside gene matches: 9. The CDR3 totals 16 residues. From germline, CDR1 is SNHLY and CDR2 FYNNEI. As DNA, the CDR3 is TGTGCCAGCAGTGTTCCGGGGGGGAGGTATTACAATGAGCAGTTCTTC. This sequence encodes CASSVPGGRYYNEQFF.

The chain uses TRBV2 and TRBJ1-1; unclear D gene. V was shortened by 6 bases and J by 0 bases, with 11 bases between the two germline ends. This CDR3 has 14 residues. Germline CDR1 reads SNHLY; CDR2 reads FYNNEI. The CDR3 DNA follows: TGTGCCAGCAGGGTTACCGCGATGAACACTGAAGCTTTCTTT. Its translation: CASRVTAMNTEAFF.

This clone was observed once. The chain has TRBV5-6 and TRBJ2-3; D is unresolved. Germline CDR1 reads SGHDT; CDR2 reads YYEEEE. Trimming took 0 bases from V and 1 from J, leaving 12 bases between them. The CDR3 length is 16 residues. CDR3 region: CASSLAAITRTDTQYF. CDR3 sequence (DNA): TGTGCCAGCAGCTTGGCTGCGATTACCCGCACAGATACGCAGTATTTT.

The chain has TRBV19 and TRBJ1-1, with D perhaps TRBD1 (5 bases). Germline V gives CDR1 LNHDA, CDR2 SQIVND (reference sequence). V lost 2 bases to trimming and J lost 1 base, with 14 bases between them. This CDR3 comprises 16 residues. The CDR3 sequence is CASSIRAGGANTEAFF. The CDR3 DNA follows: TGTGCCAGTAGTATAAGGGCCGGGGGAGCGAACACTGAAGCTTTCTTT.

This chain links TRBV30 with TRBJ1-6, with a weak D call TRBD1 (5 bases). This CDR3 has 14 amino acids. The germline V gene has CDR1 GTSNPN and CDR2 SVGIG (reference sequence). The V gene lost 0 bases and the J gene lost 6 bases, with 9 bases spanning the gap. DNA of the CDR3: TGTGCCTGGAGTGTGTCAGGGCCTAATTCACCCCTCCACTTT. The encoded protein is CAWSVSGPNSPLHF.

This clone was picked up a small number of times. The chain uses TRBV19 and TRBJ2-7; 7 positions match TRBD2. V lost 6 bases, J lost 6 bases, and 14 bases stayed unmatched. This CDR3 spans 15 amino acids. Germline V lookup: CDR1 LNHDA, CDR2 SQIVND (reference sequence). The CDR3 is CASSDASGPVSEQYF. The CDR3 coding sequence is TGTGCCAGTAGCGACGCTAGCGGACCTGTTAGCGAGCAGTACTTC.

This clone occurred many times. The sample holds other DNA sequences that translate to the same CDR3. V usage is TRBV4-2 and J usage is TRBJ2-2; 7 positions agree with TRBD2. CDR1 and CDR2 (germline): LGHNA, YNFKEQ. The CDR3 spans 16 residues. V dropped 0 bases and J dropped 2; count of bases not matched to a gene: 3. The CDR3 coding sequence is TGTGCCAGCAGCCAAGAGCGCGGGAGTAACACCGGGGAGCTGTTTTTT. It codes for CASSQERGSNTGELFF.

This CDR3 is CASSPLGAGEPQHF. CDR3 nucleotide sequence: TGTGCCAGCAGTCCCCTGGGAGCCGGTGAGCCCCAGCATTTT. The chain is built from TRBV27 and TRBJ1-5; D remains ambiguous. The germline V gene encodes CDR1 MNHEY and CDR2 SMNVEV (reference sequence). There are 14 residues in the CDR3. Trimming took 5 bases from V and 8 from J, leaving 16 bases between them.

This chain connects TRBV19 to TRBJ2-1; D unclear. V was cut by 7 bases and J by 6 bases, with 13 bases left in between. The CDR3 has 13 amino acids. The germline gives CDR1 LNHDA, CDR2 SQIVND (reference sequence). The CDR3 DNA sequence: TGTGCCAGTACCCCCCCTGGTAGCAATGAGCAGTTCTTC. Its translation: CASTPPGSNEQFF.

The chain is built from TRBV18 and TRBJ2-5; 15 bases match TRBD2. Trimming took 5 bases from V and 4 from J; bases not matched to a gene: 5. This CDR3 is 16 amino acids long. Germline V gives CDR1 KGHSH, CDR2 LQKENI. The CDR3 sequence: CASSVQGLAGGETQYF. The CDR3 DNA is TGTGCCAGCTCAGTGCAGGGACTAGCGGGAGGAGAGACCCAGTACTTC.

The chain combines TRBV29-1 with TRBJ2-7; possibly TRBD1 for D (6 bases). V lost 3 bases, J lost 5 bases, and 14 bases lay in between. The CDR3 loop spans 13 amino acids. Looked up from germline, CDR1 is SQVTM and CDR2 is ANQGSEA. The DNA of the CDR3 is TGCAGCGTTGAGGGGGCTCTCGGGAACGAGCAGTACTTC. This encodes CSVEGALGNEQYF.

In its sample, this clone was seen once. The genes are TRBV18 and TRBJ2-1; TRBD2 matches 9 bases. From germline, CDR1 is KGHSH and CDR2 LQKENI. The trim removed 5 bases at V and 7 bases at J, leaving 15 bases unmatched. The length of the CDR3 is 17 residues. CDR3 region: CASSELLGGRARNEQFF. The CDR3 DNA follows: TGTGCCAGCTCAGAGCTGTTGGGCGGGAGGGCCCGTAATGAGCAGTTCTTC.

The V call is TRBV5-1, the J call TRBJ2-2, with a weak D call TRBD1 (5 bases). Trimming left V 5 bases short and J 0 bases short, with 14 bases between. The CDR3 is made up of 16 amino acids. The germline CDR1 and CDR2 sequences are SGHRS and YFSETQ. For the CDR3, the DNA is TGCGCCAGCAGGGTCACAGGCTCAACGAACACCGGGGAGCTGTTTTTT. Its translation is CASRVTGSTNTGELFF.